This T cell receptor beta chain was profiled in a study of T cells in Graves' hyperthyroidism and ophthalmopathy. Amplified TCR beta CDR3 regions derived from RNA transcripts. The HTBI primer set served for first-round RT-PCR of the TCR CDR3. Using its own MiXCR run on the multiplex PCR reads, TCRdb lists one record per CDR3 protein. Counted here are some 600,000 distinct CDR3 sequences, about 14% occurring once; the ten biggest clones make up 5% to 7%. Study observations and caveats: From stable hyperthyroidism, ophthalmopathy was separated by a 13 V-J model.

At least ten counts were recorded for this clonotype. Its antigen is undetermined. Each diagnosis drew on symptoms, thyroxine, TRAb, thyroid ultrasound and orbital computed tomography findings. The sequenced sample consisted of blood. This receptor was identified in a woman in her twenties or thirties with Graves' hyperthyroidism that later progressed to Graves' ophthalmopathy.

The CDR3 coding sequence is TGTGCCAGTAGTAAAGGACAGGGAGAGAGCTCCTACGAGCAGTACTTC. It specifies CASSKGQGESSYEQYF. The V and J genes are TRBV19 and TRBJ2-7; the match to TRBD1 covers 8 bases. V shed 4 bases, J shed 0 bases, and the junction held 8 bases outside the gene matches. CDR1 LNHDA and CDR2 SQIVND come from the germline V gene (reference sequence). The CDR3 sequence is 16 residues long.